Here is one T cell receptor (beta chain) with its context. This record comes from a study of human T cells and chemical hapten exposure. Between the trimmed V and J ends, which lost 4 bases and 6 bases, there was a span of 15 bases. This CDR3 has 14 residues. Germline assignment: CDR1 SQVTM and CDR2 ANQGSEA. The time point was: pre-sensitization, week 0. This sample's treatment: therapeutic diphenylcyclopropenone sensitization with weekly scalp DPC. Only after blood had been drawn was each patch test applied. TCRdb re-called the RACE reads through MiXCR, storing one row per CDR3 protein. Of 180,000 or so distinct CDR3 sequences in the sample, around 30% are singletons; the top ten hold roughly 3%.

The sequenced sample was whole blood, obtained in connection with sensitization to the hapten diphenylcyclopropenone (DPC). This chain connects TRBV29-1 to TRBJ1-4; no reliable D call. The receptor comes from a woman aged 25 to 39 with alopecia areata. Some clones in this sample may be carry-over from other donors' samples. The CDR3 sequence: CSVAWGGADEKLFF. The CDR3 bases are TGCAGCGTTGCCTGGGGTGGTGCGGATGAAAAACTGTTTTTT.